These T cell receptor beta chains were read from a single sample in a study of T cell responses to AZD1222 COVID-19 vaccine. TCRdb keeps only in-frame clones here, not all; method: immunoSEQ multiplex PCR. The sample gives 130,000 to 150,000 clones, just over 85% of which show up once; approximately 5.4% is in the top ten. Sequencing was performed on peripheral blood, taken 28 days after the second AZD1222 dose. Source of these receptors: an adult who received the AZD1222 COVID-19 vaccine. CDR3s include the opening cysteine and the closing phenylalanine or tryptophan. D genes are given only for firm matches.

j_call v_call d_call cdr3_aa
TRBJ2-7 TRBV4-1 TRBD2 CASSQGGGLSYEQYF
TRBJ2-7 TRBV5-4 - CASSSLDSYEQYF
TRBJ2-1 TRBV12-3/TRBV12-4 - CASSLAINEQFF
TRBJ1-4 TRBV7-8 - CASSLRGEKLFF
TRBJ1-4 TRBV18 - CASSPGAFNEKLFF
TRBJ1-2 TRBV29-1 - CSVDRANYGYTF
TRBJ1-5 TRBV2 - CASSGGQPQHF
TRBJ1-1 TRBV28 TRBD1 CASTRPKGQGITEAFF
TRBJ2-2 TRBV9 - CASSVSSNTGELFF
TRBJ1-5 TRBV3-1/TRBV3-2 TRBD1 CASSQETGRQPQHF